This TCR beta chain is from a study of OX40 agonist ivuxolimab in advanced cancers. Across the study: Participants averaged roughly 57 years of age (range about 23 to 80) and were over 75% male. Prior anti-PD-1, anti-PD-L1 or anti-CTLA-4 therapy was allowed; around 43% had some. Regarding the study as a whole: Determination of antigen specificity was not performed for the expanded peripheral T cells. Normalized expansion of T-cell clones was also low for some nonresponders.

Assay used: immunoSEQ multiplex PCR; TCRdb lists only in-frame clones, some missing. The data show tens of thousands of clones, 92% seen once. The CDR3 is 17 residues long. CDR1 is SGHRS and CDR2 is YFSETQ in the germline V gene. V shed 2 bases, J shed 2 bases, and the junction held 8 bases outside the gene matches. Details on this clone: Antigen: not known.

This sequence was found in an adult with an advanced solid tumor such as melanoma, head and neck, liver or kidney cancer. The chain has TRBV5-1 and TRBJ2-3; 10 bases are shared with TRBD2. Sequencing was performed on CD4+ or CD8+ T cells sorted from blood, taken in a trial of the OX40 agonist ivuxolimab. The CDR3 region is CASSFRLAGDITDTQYF. The DNA of the CDR3 is TGCGCCAGCAGCTTTCGGCTAGCGGGGGACATCACAGATACGCAGTATTTT.